These 25 T cell receptor beta chains came from one sample sequenced in a study of shared clonotypes between healthy human individuals. Some clones are missing from TCRdb's copy, which holds only in-frame ones; the method was immunoSEQ multiplex PCR. The table includes approximately 1,500,000 clones, roughly 95% detected once. The source material was naive CD4+ T cells sorted from blood. The subset was: CD45RA+ positively selected. The receptors come from a man aged 25 to 45 in good health.

The V call is TRBV21-1, the J call TRBJ1-5; TRBD1 is the table's D call and was not checked against the DNA. TRBV21-1 is recorded as a pseudogene. This CDR3 contains 16 residues. CDR3 in amino acids: CASSKPIRGRNQPQHF. The CDR3 nucleotides read TGTGCCAGCAGCAAGCCTATCAGGGGGCGAAATCAGCCCCAGCATTTT.

The rearrangement uses TRBV27 and TRBJ2-1; 7 positions agree with TRBD2. The CDR3 contains 18 residues. Germline trimming cut 0 bases from V and 6 bases from J; bases unmatched to any gene: 14. CDR1 MNHEY and CDR2 SMNVEV come from the germline V gene (reference sequence). CDR3 nucleotide sequence: TGTGCCAGCAGTTTATCGATAATAGGGCGGGAGAGGGTCAATGAGCAGTTCTTC. Translating it yields CASSLSIIGRERVNEQFF.

This chain links TRBV5-1 with TRBJ2-3; 8 bases are a match to TRBD1. J was trimmed by 1 base and V by 4 bases; bases with no gene match: 5. Germline values: CDR1 SGHRS, CDR2 YFSETQ. The CDR3 consists of 15 residues. This CDR3 reads CASSAPGQGTDTQYF. The CDR3 bases are TGCGCCAGCAGCGCTCCGGGACAGGGCACAGATACGCAGTATTTT.

V is TRBV6-5 and J is TRBJ2-7; D call uncertain. Looked up from germline, CDR1 is MNHEY and CDR2 is SVGAGI. The germline V and J ends were trimmed by 6 bases and 1 base, with 13 bases remaining between them. This CDR3 comprises 14 residues. The chain's CDR3 is CASRQRQISYEQYF. CDR3 in DNA: TGTGCCAGCAGGCAGCGACAAATTTCCTACGAGCAGTACTTC.

The chain combines TRBV28 with TRBJ2-7, with 7 bases that match TRBD2. Per germline, CDR1 MDHEN and CDR2 SYDVKM. J gave up 2 bases and V 7 bases, and 8 bases lay outside the gene matches. The CDR3 runs to 14 residues. The CDR3 DNA sequence: TGTGCCAGCATTCGGTCTAGCGGTCCCTACGAGCAGTACTTC. It yields the protein CASIRSSGPYEQYF.

This chain uses TRBV20-1 with TRBJ2-7; D is undetermined. Trimming stripped 6 bases from V and 4 bases from J, with 10 bases between. The CDR3 covers 11 residues. CDR1 and CDR2 from the germline V gene are DFQATT and SNEGSKA (reference sequence). CDR3 coding DNA: TGCAGTGCGAAATCTGTGTACGAGCAGTACTTC. Its protein is CSAKSVYEQYF.

To note about this clone: The sample has other DNA sequences that encode this CDR3 too. V and J are TRBV7-2 and TRBJ1-2, with TRBD1 matching 10 bases. V shed 5 bases and J 5 bases; nucleotides not matched to a gene: 2. Germline assignment: CDR1 SGHTA and CDR2 FQGNSA. The length of the CDR3 is 13 residues. CDR3 nucleotide sequence: TGTGCCAGCAGCCCGGGACAGGGGTATGGCTACACCTTC. Encoded protein: CASSPGQGYGYTF.

The chain employs TRBV15 and TRBJ2-1; D is ambiguous. V lost 1 base to trimming and J lost 14 bases, with 12 bases between them. CDR3 length: 12 residues. Germline CDR1 is LNHNV and CDR2 is YYDKDF (reference sequence). The CDR3 loop reads CATSRGPGFKFF. The CDR3 bases are TGTGCCACCAGCAGAGGGCCCGGCTTTAAGTTCTTC. The full variable domain, its missing parts supplied by reference TRBV15 and TRBJ2-1, is DAMVIQNPRYQVTQFGKPVTLSCSQTLNHNVMYWYQQKSSQAPKLLFHYYDKDFNNEADTPDNFQSRRPNTSFCFLDIRSPGLGDTAMYLCATSRGPGFKFFGPGTRLTVL.

The chain is built from TRBV29-1 and TRBJ2-1, with 8 bases aligning to TRBD1. The ends lost 0 bases at V and 10 bases at J; junction bases unmatched: 8. This CDR3 has 14 residues. Germline CDR1 SQVTM, CDR2 ANQGSEA. The CDR3 DNA reads as TGCAGCGTTGAAGAGGCGCAGGGGGCCTGGGAGCAGTTCTTC. Translating it yields CSVEEAQGAWEQFF.

This sequence joins TRBV7-6 and TRBJ2-7; a weak D match, TRBD1 (7 bases). Deletions cut 3 bases from V and 3 bases from J, with 21 bases between. The CDR3 contains 17 residues. In germline, CDR1 is SGHVS, CDR2 FNYEAQ. CDR3 region: CASSFDRAGGYDYEQYF. The CDR3 DNA sequence: TGTGCCAGCAGCTTTGACAGGGCTGGAGGGTACGACTACGAGCAGTACTTC.

Written as DNA, the CDR3 is TGTGCCAGCAGTTACTCCGGTATTACGACGGCTGAAGCTTTCTTT. Protein product: CASSYSGITTAEAFF. This sequence joins TRBV6-5 and TRBJ1-1, with D unresolved. This CDR3 comprises 15 residues. Germline-derived CDR1 and CDR2 are MNHEY and SVGAGI. The V end lost 0 bases, the J end lost 6 bases, and 14 bases lay between the germline ends.

V and J are TRBV6-1 and TRBJ1-1; 7 bases fit TRBD1. The CDR3 is 14 residues long. From germline, CDR1 is MNHNS and CDR2 SASEGT. V shed 7 bases and J 0 bases; nucleotides not matched to a gene: 5. CDR3 residues: CASIRDRLNTEAFF. The CDR3 DNA reads as TGTGCCAGCATCCGGGACAGACTGAACACTGAAGCTTTCTTT.

This clone was recorded only once. The chain uses TRBV27 and TRBJ2-2; a possible D gene is TRBD1 (6 bases). V shed 2 bases and J shed 7 bases, with 26 bases lying between them. Germline V gene lookup returns CDR1 MNHEY and CDR2 SMNVEV (reference sequence). This CDR3 spans 19 amino acids. The CDR3 sequence is CASSLARGGIIRGVGELFF. The DNA of the CDR3 is TGTGCCAGCAGTTTAGCCCGAGGGGGAATTATAAGAGGGGTCGGGGAGCTGTTTTTT.

The gene calls are TRBV2 and TRBJ1-5; D unresolved. Per the germline V gene, CDR1 is SNHLY and CDR2 is FYNNEI. V lost 7 bases and J lost 2, with 15 bases in between. The CDR3 runs 15 residues. In nucleotides, the CDR3 is TGTGCCAGCAAGTATGACACCGGGGGCAATCAGCCCCAGCATTTT. It translates to CASKYDTGGNQPQHF.

The chain uses TRBV2 and TRBJ2-1, with TRBD2 matching 15 bases. This CDR3 comprises 15 residues. V dropped 3 bases and J dropped 10; count of bases not matched to a gene: 4. Germline values: CDR1 SNHLY, CDR2 FYNNEI. DNA of the CDR3: TGTGCCAGCAGTGAGGTGGGACTAGCGGGAGGAGAGCAGTTCTTC. Protein product: CASSEVGLAGGEQFF.

The V and J genes are TRBV2 and TRBJ2-3; tentative D call: TRBD2 (5 bases). Germline V gives CDR1 SNHLY, CDR2 FYNNEI. This CDR3 has 15 residues. V dropped 10 bases and J dropped 0 bases, with 17 bases sitting between them. CDR3 loop: CAIQRERTSTDTQYF. In DNA form, the CDR3 reads TGTGCCATCCAAAGAGAGCGGACTAGCACAGATACGCAGTATTTT.

This chain connects TRBV5-1 to TRBJ1-2; 8 nucleotides align to TRBD1. J was trimmed by 5 bases and V by 4 bases; bases with no gene match: 10. This CDR3 region has 15 residues. Germline lookup yields CDR1 SGHRS and CDR2 YFSETQ. CDR3 residues: CASSPTTGVGYGYTF. The CDR3 nucleotides read TGCGCCAGCAGCCCAACGACAGGGGTTGGGTATGGCTACACCTTC.

The genes are TRBV2 and TRBJ2-6; no clear D. From germline, CDR1 is SNHLY and CDR2 FYNNEI. There are 14 residues in the CDR3. The germline V and J ends were trimmed by 7 bases and 2 bases, with 9 bases remaining between them. DNA for the CDR3: TGTGCCAGCAATCAATTAACTGGGGCCAACGTCCTGACTTTC. This codes for CASNQLTGANVLTF.

The chain joins TRBV13 to TRBJ1-5; TRBD1 matches 7 bases. The CDR3 covers 16 residues. Germline trimming cut 5 bases from V and 0 bases from J; bases unmatched to any gene: 7. Germline V lookup: CDR1 PRHDT, CDR2 FYEKMQ (reference sequence). The CDR3 loop is CASSEWDSNSNQPQHF. CDR3 DNA: TGTGCCAGCAGCGAATGGGACAGTAATAGCAATCAGCCCCAGCATTTT.

This chain uses TRBV7-8 with TRBJ2-2, with TRBD2 identical over 10 bases. The germline CDR1 and CDR2 sequences are SGHVS and FQNEAQ. J lost 2 bases, V lost 6 bases, and 6 bases had no gene match. The CDR3 loop spans 16 amino acids. The CDR3 DNA follows: TGTGCCAGCAGTTTCGGACTAGCGGTAAACACCGGGGAGCTGTTTTTT. Its protein product is CASSFGLAVNTGELFF. Complete variable domain (other parts from reference TRBV7-8 and TRBJ2-2): GAGVSQSPRYKVAKRGQDVALRCDPISGHVSLFWYQQALGQGPEFLTYFQNEAQLDKSGLPSDRFFAERPEGSVSTLKIQRTQQEDSAVYLCASSFGLAVNTGELFFGEGSRLTVL.

The rearrangement uses TRBV7-3 and TRBJ2-2; the D call may be TRBD1 or TRBD2 (6 bases each). V was trimmed by 5 bases and J by 1 base, leaving 14 bases between them. Looked up from germline, CDR1 is SGHTA and CDR2 is FQGTGA. The CDR3 extends over 16 amino acids. In DNA, the CDR3 is TGTGCCAGCAGCCCCCGCCGGGGGCTGAACACCGGGGAGCTGTTTTTT. Translation gives CASSPRRGLNTGELFF.

The J gene is TRBJ1-5, the V gene TRBV28; a weak D match, TRBD1 (6 bases). The length of the CDR3 is 16 residues. Germline CDR1 reads MDHEN; CDR2 reads SYDVKM. Trimming removed 7 bases from V and 0 bases from J, with 16 bases in between. CDR3 protein: CASNQQGSGSNQPQHF. CDR3 nucleotide sequence: TGTGCCAGCAATCAACAGGGTTCCGGTAGCAATCAGCCCCAGCATTTT.

The chain carries TRBV28 and TRBJ1-1; 7 bases match TRBD1. The CDR3 is made up of 13 amino acids. V lost 8 bases, J lost 4 bases, and 7 bases stayed unmatched. Germline CDR1 reads MDHEN; CDR2 reads SYDVKM. In nucleotides, the CDR3 is TGTGCCAGCGGGACAGTCTCGGGCACTGAAGCTTTCTTT. It translates to CASGTVSGTEAFF.

V and J are TRBV30 and TRBJ2-2, with D perhaps TRBD2 (5 bases). Germline-derived CDR1 and CDR2 are GTSNPN and SVGIG (reference sequence). V lost 7 bases and J 0 bases, leaving 15 bases between the germline ends. The CDR3 sequence is 15 residues long. CDR3 protein: CASGVRRPNTGELFF. Here the CDR3 DNA reads TGTGCCTCCGGGGTGAGGCGGCCGAACACCGGGGAGCTGTTTTTT. The full variable domain, in which reference TRBV30 and TRBJ2-2 provide the parts outside the CDR3, is SQTIHQWPATLVQPVGSPLSLECTVEGTSNPNLYWYRQAAGRGLQLLFYSVGIGQISSEVPQNLSASRPQDRQFILSSKKLLLSDSGFYLCASGVRRPNTGELFFGEGSRLTVL.

This chain joins TRBV5-1 and TRBJ1-5; no clear D gene. The CDR3 covers 13 residues. Between the trimmed V and J ends, which lost 0 bases and 3 bases, there was a span of 4 bases. Germline loops: CDR1 SGHRS, CDR2 YFSETQ. Here the CDR3 reads CASSLGYNQPQHF. In nucleotides, the CDR3 is TGCGCCAGCAGCTTGGGTTACAATCAGCCCCAGCATTTT.